The rows below give T cell receptor beta chains drawn from one sample of a study of cytomegalovirus exposure and HLA in healthy donors. Produced via immunoSEQ multiplex PCR; TCRdb's table is partial and in-frame only. This repertoire shows around 98,000 clones, 70% found once; its top ten account for 2% to 3%. The specimen was PBMCs. Source of these receptors: a man aged 50-59 years in good health and CMV-seronegative. Each CDR3 is given with its conserved first and last residue. A D gene is named only where the DNA matches it firmly. A clone size is listed for some rows: how often the clone was seen (once, few, many), or a class if it is expanded.

TRBJ2-3,TRBD2,18,.,TRBV7-6,TGTGCCAGCAGCTTAGTACTAGCGGGAGGATCTAGCACAGATACGCAGTATTTT,CASSLVLAGGSSTDTQYF
TRBJ1-1,.,12,few,TRBV5-6,TGTGCCAGCAGCTATAGACAGGCCGAAGCTTTCTTT,CASSYRQAEAFF
TRBJ2-7,TRBD1,13,few,TRBV5-4,TGTGCCAGCAGCTTGCCAGGGGGCTACGAGCAGTACTTC,CASSLPGGYEQYF
TRBJ2-5,TRBD2,13,many,TRBV2,TGTGCCTGCGGGGGGGTTTTCCAAGAGACCCAGTACTTC,CACGGVFQETQYF
TRBJ1-5,TRBD1,15,few,TRBV7-2,TGTGCCAGCAGCTTAAAAACAGGGGATCGATTGCCCCAGCATTTT,CASSLKTGDRLPQHF
TRBJ1-1,TRBD1,14,.,TRBV14,TGTGCCAGCAGCCATAGACAGGGGCACACTGAAGCTTTCTTT,CASSHRQGHTEAFF
TRBJ2-7,.,10,few,TRBV20-1,TGCAGTGCGACCAGGGGCGAGCAGTACTTC,CSATRGEQYF
TRBJ2-7,.,14,.,TRBV19,TGTGCCAGTAGTATAAGGACTCAAACCTACGAGCAGTACTTC,CASSIRTQTYEQYF
TRBJ2-3,.,14,once,TRBV27,TGTGCCAGCAGTTTAGAGCGAAGCACAGATACGCAGTATTTT,CASSLERSTDTQYF
TRBJ2-7,TRBD1,14,.,TRBV15,TGTGCCACCAGCAGAGTTATGGCAGGGGGCGAGCAGTACTTC,CATSRVMAGGEQYF
TRBJ2-1,TRBD2,14,.,TRBV6-6,TGTGCCAGCATCCCCGGGACTAGCCTAAATGAGCAGTTCTTC,CASIPGTSLNEQFF
TRBJ1-5,.,14,.,TRBV6-1,TGTGCCAGCACGTACAGCCGCCCGGATCAGCCCCAGCATTTT,CASTYSRPDQPQHF
TRBJ2-2,.,13,few,TRBV29-1,TGCAGCGTTTTCCTACGGGTCACCGGGGAGCTGTTTTTT,CSVFLRVTGELFF
TRBJ1-1,.,15,.,TRBV4-2,TGTGCCAGCAGCCATCGGACAGAGCAGAACACTGAAGCTTTCTTT,CASSHRTEQNTEAFF
TRBJ1-2,.,16,.,TRBV19,TGTGCCAGTAGTATAGATGTTGCGGGGGCATTCTATGGCTACACCTTC,CASSIDVAGAFYGYTF
TRBJ1-4,TRBD1,18,.,TRBV7-2,TGTGCCAGCAGCTCAAGGCGGGTAGGGGGCGACGCTTTTGAAAAACTGTTTTTT,CASSSRRVGGDAFEKLFF
TRBJ2-7,.,12,.,TRBV2,TGTGCCAGCAGGGGACTTTACTACGAGCAGTACTTC,CASRGLYYEQYF
TRBJ2-3,TRBD2,19,.,TRBV7-3,TGTGCCAGCAGCCTTATAGGGACTAGCGGGAGTGGGCGCACAGATACGCAGTATTTT,CASSLIGTSGSGRTDTQYF
TRBJ2-3,.,14,few,TRBV6-4,TGTGCCAGCAGTGACTCGGGCCGAGGGGATACGCAGTATTTT,CASSDSGRGDTQYF
TRBJ2-7,TRBD1,17,.,TRBV27,TGTGCCAGCAGTTTAAGGAAAGGGGGCGCGGAAGACTACGAGCAGTACTTC,CASSLRKGGAEDYEQYF
TRBJ2-1,.,17,.,TRBV10-3,TGTGCCATCAGTGAGTCAGGGGGGGGGAAAAGATACAATGAGCAGTTCTTC,CAISESGGGKRYNEQFF
TRBJ2-3,TRBD2,16,few,TRBV7-9,TGTGCCAGCAGCTACCCCTTAGGGCGGGAGTCAGATACGCAGTATTTT,CASSYPLGRESDTQYF
TRBJ2-7,.,14,.,TRBV5-1,TGCGCCAGCAGCTTAGGGGTTGGAACCTACGAGCAGTACTTC,CASSLGVGTYEQYF
TRBJ2-2,.,17,.,TRBV15,TGTGCCACCAGCAGAGATCGTTGGAGTTCGAACACCGGGGAGCTGTTTTTT,CATSRDRWSSNTGELFF
TRBJ1-5,.,12,few,TRBV7-9,TGTGCCAGCAGCCGACAGGATCAGCCCCAGCATTTT,CASSRQDQPQHF
TRBJ1-5,TRBD1,15,.,TRBV6-1,TGTGCCAGCAGAGGGACAGGGACTTTCAATCAGCCCCAGCATTTT,CASRGTGTFNQPQHF
TRBJ2-6,.,14,.,TRBV27,TGTGCCAGCAGGGTGAGCTCTGGGGCCAACGTCCTGACTTTC,CASRVSSGANVLTF
TRBJ2-2,TRBD1,15,.,TRBV28,TGTGCCAGCAGTCCGGACAGGGGCCGAACCGGGGAGCTGTTTTTT,CASSPDRGRTGELFF
TRBJ2-2,TRBD2,18,.,TRBV7-7,TGTGCTAGCAGCTTAGAACTAGCGGGAGGGCAGAACACCGGGGAGCTGTTTTTT,CASSLELAGGQNTGELFF
TRBJ2-7,TRBD1,15,.,TRBV28,TGTGCCAGCAGTTTAGGGTCCCGGGACAGGCACGAGCAGTACTTC,CASSLGSRDRHEQYF
TRBJ2-1,TRBD1,16,.,TRBV11-3,TGTGCCAGCAGCTCGTCGTTCAGGGGGACGCACAATGAGCAGTTCTTC,CASSSSFRGTHNEQFF
TRBJ2-2,.,16,.,TRBV4-3,TGCGCCAGCAGCCAGCGGGACCGCCGAGCGGTCGGGGAGCTGTTTTTT,CASSQRDRRAVGELFF
TRBJ2-1,.,14,.,TRBV5-1,TGCGCCAGCAGCTTGGGGTTGGGGGCGTTTGAGCAGTTCTTC,CASSLGLGAFEQFF
TRBJ2-2,.,14,.,TRBV11-3,TGTGCCAGCAGCTTATCCGGGTCCACCGGGGAGCTGTTTTTT,CASSLSGSTGELFF
TRBJ2-5,TRBD1,18,.,TRBV13,TGTGCCAGCAGCCAAAACAATAACATAGACAGGGTAGAGGAGACCCAGTACTTC,CASSQNNNIDRVEETQYF
TRBJ2-3,TRBD2,16,.,TRBV10-1,TGCGCCAGCAGTCGACTAGCGGGGGGGGTCCGGGATACGCAGTATTTT,CASSRLAGGVRDTQYF
TRBJ2-1,TRBD2,14,.,TRBV29-1,TGCAGCGTTGAAGGCCAAGCGGGAGTTAATGAGCAGTTCTTC,CSVEGQAGVNEQFF
TRBJ1-3,.,14,few,TRBV11-2,TGTGCCAGCAGCCCCCGCGGGTCTGGAAACACCATATATTTT,CASSPRGSGNTIYF
TRBJ2-3,TRBD2,16,once,TRBV4-3,TGCGCCAGCAGCCCTCAGAGAGCGGGGGGGGCAGATACGCAGTATTTT,CASSPQRAGGADTQYF
TRBJ2-1,.,15,.,TRBV11-2,TGTGCCAGCAGCTTAGGTGTGACAGACTACAATGAGCAGTTCTTC,CASSLGVTDYNEQFF
TRBJ2-1,.,12,.,TRBV2,TGTGCCAGCAGTGGTCTAAGCAATGAGCAGTTCTTC,CASSGLSNEQFF
TRBJ2-7,.,12,.,TRBV29-1,TGCAGCGTTGAGGCAGAGGTCGACGAGCAGTACTTC,CSVEAEVDEQYF
TRBJ2-7,.,14,.,TRBV27,TGTGCCAGCAGTTCCCCAGGGAACTCCTACGAGCAGTACTTC,CASSSPGNSYEQYF
TRBJ2-5,.,15,.,TRBV5-1,TGCGCCAGCAGCTTGGCCTCAGGGATATTTAAAGAGCAGTACTTC,CASSLASGIFKEQYF
TRBJ2-7,.,14,.,TRBV4-2,TGTGCCAGCAGCCTTACGGACGGGAATTACGAGCAGTACTTC,CASSLTDGNYEQYF
TRBJ2-1,.,16,.,TRBV10-1,TGCGCCAGCAGTGAGTTCCGACAGGCCCCGTACAATGAGCAGTTCTTC,CASSEFRQAPYNEQFF
TRBJ1-6,.,13,.,TRBV11-1,TGTGCCAGCAGCTTGGCAGGGGATTCACCCCTCCACTTT,CASSLAGDSPLHF
TRBJ2-2,.,14,.,TRBV5-1,TGCGCCAGCAGTTCAGGTTCGAACACCGGGGAGCTGTTTTTT,CASSSGSNTGELFF
TRBJ2-3,TRBD2,17,.,TRBV7-2,TGTGCCAGCAGCAACCGACTAGCGGGGGTGACCACAGATACGCAGTATTTT,CASSNRLAGVTTDTQYF
TRBJ1-2,.,15,.,TRBV19,TGTGCCAGTAGTATCTCGCCAGGGGAGGGCTATGGCTACACCTTC,CASSISPGEGYGYTF
TRBJ2-7,.,14,few,TRBV28,TGTGCCAGCAGTAGAGCGGAGGGGCCCTACGAGCAGTACTTC,CASSRAEGPYEQYF
TRBJ1-1,.,11,.,TRBV28,TGTGCCAGCAGTTTGAGTACTGAAGCTTTCTTT,CASSLSTEAFF
TRBJ2-1,.,13,few,TRBV11-2,TGTGCCAGCAGCTTCAGTGGCAGTAATGAGCAGTTCTTC,CASSFSGSNEQFF
TRBJ2-7,.,11,once,TRBV5-6,TGTGCCAGCAGCCAAACCTACGAGCAGTACTTC,CASSQTYEQYF
TRBJ2-3,.,12,.,TRBV10-3,TGTGCCATCAGTGAGGTAGCAGATACGCAGTATTTT,CAISEVADTQYF
TRBJ1-1,.,13,.,TRBV7-2,TGTGCCAGCAGTTGGAGCAGCAACACTGAAGCTTTCTTT,CASSWSSNTEAFF
TRBJ1-1,.,15,.,TRBV5-1,TGCGCCAGCAGCTGGGGACAACTGTTGGGCACTGAAGCTTTCTTT,CASSWGQLLGTEAFF
TRBJ2-7,TRBD2,15,.,TRBV7-3,TGTGCCAGCAGCCCAGGGGGGGCGGGAGGGGGGGAGCAGTACTTC,CASSPGGAGGGEQYF
TRBJ2-7,.,14,.,TRBV28,TGTGCCAGCAGTCAACTTACAGGGACCTACGAGCAGTACTTC,CASSQLTGTYEQYF